This T cell receptor beta chain was obtained from a study of blood T cell repertoires in COVID-19. For the study at large: Samples came from the United States, Italy and Spain, spanning acute and convalescent COVID-19. T cells, B-cell-depleted T cells, or PBMCs provided the cDNA or gDNA that served as material.

TCRdb's table, derived via immunoSEQ multiplex PCR, lists solely in-frame clones and lacks some. The sample lists under 120,000 clones; roughly four fifths were seen once. The CDR3 has 14 amino acids. V lost 3 bases to trimming and J lost 0 bases, with 9 bases between them. Per germline, CDR1 SGDLS and CDR2 YYNGEE. The sample consisted of peripheral blood. The genes are TRBV9 and TRBJ1-2, with D unclear. The TCR comes from a man aged 65 to 85 with active or convalescent COVID-19. In nucleotides, the CDR3 is TGTGCCAGCAGCGATGGCGGGGCTAACTATGGCTACACCTTC. This gives the protein CASSDGGANYGYTF.